This TCR beta chain derives from a study of T cell responses to AZD1222 COVID-19 vaccine. From germline, CDR1 is KGHSH and CDR2 LQKENI. This CDR3 has 15 residues. Trimming took 0 bases from V and 4 from J; bases not matched to a gene: 6. TCRdb's copy holds only in-frame clones and misses some; the assay was immunoSEQ multiplex PCR. The data contain 150,000 or so clones, 94% of them singletons. V usage is TRBV18 and J usage is TRBJ2-7, with 7 bases aligning to TRBD1. Here the sequenced sample was peripheral blood, taken 28 days after the second AZD1222 dose. The receptor was isolated from an adult who received the AZD1222 COVID-19 vaccine. This CDR3 reads CASSPPGTVKYEQYF. The CDR3, as DNA: TGTGCCAGCTCACCACCCGGGACAGTCAAGTACGAGCAGTACTTC.